The clone carrying this T cell receptor (beta chain) was recorded a few times. These data originate in a study of sequential checkpoint blockade in melanoma. Study as a whole: Randomization was 1:1 between first-line nivolumab→ipilimumab and ipilimumab→nivolumab. Maintenance nivolumab came after either treatment sequence.

V shed 1 base and J 2 bases; nucleotides not matched to a gene: 15. From germline, CDR1 is LGHNA and CDR2 YNFKEQ. This CDR3 region has 20 residues. Treatment: randomized to nivolumab then ipilimumab (arm A) or the reverse (arm B). From thawed PBMCs, live CD3+CD8+ cells negative for CD19 and CD56 were sorted. Sequencing used immunoSEQ multiplex PCR; TCRdb keeps in-frame clones, though not all of them. The repertoire includes about 3,500 clones, roughly 45% of them detected once, and 40% to 50% sits in the top ten. The clonotype comes from a human donor with melanoma. The chain carries TRBV4-2 and TRBJ2-7; the match to TRBD2 covers 12 bases. Source: CD8+ T cells sorted from blood (inferred from file names), taken from a patient given nivolumab and ipilimumab in sequence. CDR3 amino acids: CASSQGGVTSGSEGPYEQYF. CDR3 sequence (DNA): TGTGCCAGCAGCCAAGGGGGGGTGACTAGCGGGAGTGAGGGTCCCTACGAGCAGTACTTC.